A selection of T cell receptor beta chains follows, all from one sample in a study of blood T cell repertoires in COVID-19. Clones were sequenced by immunoSEQ multiplex PCR, and TCRdb holds only the in-frame ones, with some missing. The sample includes roughly 700,000 clones, over 80% of them seen just once. What was sequenced was peripheral blood. All receptors come from a woman younger than 35 with acute or convalescent COVID-19. CDR3s include the opening cysteine and the closing phenylalanine or tryptophan. A D gene is named only where the DNA matches it firmly. A row's size may be missing; if present it is once, few, many or a size class.

>.|TRBV12-3/TRBV12-4|TRBJ1-2|.
TGTGCCAGCAGTTTGGGGGGGCCCGGCTACACCTTC
CASSLGGPGYTF
>TRBD1|TRBV11-2|TRBJ2-7|few
TGTGCCAGCAGCTTAGGGGGGACAGCCTACGAGCAGTACTTC
CASSLGGTAYEQYF
>TRBD1|TRBV24-1|TRBJ1-2|few
TGTGCCACCAGTGACCCAGGGACAGGGGACCTTAACTATGGCTACACCTTC
CATSDPGTGDLNYGYTF
>.|TRBV6-5|TRBJ2-7|.
TGTGCCAGCAGTTACTCTACTTACCCCTACGAGCAGTACTTC
CASSYSTYPYEQYF
>TRBD1|TRBV10-3|TRBJ2-3|.
TGTGCCATCAGTAACTCGGGACAGACCACAGATACGCAGTATTTT
CAISNSGQTTDTQYF
>TRBD1|TRBV7-9|TRBJ1-2|few
TGTGCCAGCAGCTTACGACAGGGGGGATATGGCTACACCTTC
CASSLRQGGYGYTF
>.|TRBV5-1|TRBJ1-2|.
TGCGCCAGCAGCTTGGGCGGCTCCCTCTCGAATGGCTACACCTTC
CASSLGGSLSNGYTF
>.|TRBV5-6|TRBJ1-1|.
TGTGCCAGCAGCTTGGACCGACTCAGCACTGAAGCTTTCTTT
CASSLDRLSTEAFF
>TRBD1|TRBV19|TRBJ1-3|.
TGTGCCAGTACCGGGACAGAACCCCTCTCTGGAAACACCATATATTTT
CASTGTEPLSGNTIYF
>.|TRBV6-1|TRBJ1-5|.
TGTGCCAGCAGTGAAGCGAGCCGGTTATATCAGCCCCAGCATTTT
CASSEASRLYQPQHF
>.|TRBV25-1|TRBJ2-3|.
TGTGCCAGCAGTGGACCAGCGCACACAGATACGCAGTATTTT
CASSGPAHTDTQYF
>TRBD1|TRBV6-5|TRBJ1-2|.
TGTGCCAGCAGCCAAACCCGGGACAGTAACTATGGCTACACCTTC
CASSQTRDSNYGYTF
>.|TRBV7-2|TRBJ2-1|.
TGTGCCAGCAGCTTAAGGGGGGGCCTGTACAATGAGCAGTTCTTC
CASSLRGGLYNEQFF
>TRBD2|TRBV11-3|TRBJ2-1|.
TGTGCCAGCAGCGCAACTAGCGGGGGCGGAGGGAATGAGCAGTTCTTC
CASSATSGGGGNEQFF
>TRBD1|TRBV6-5|TRBJ1-1|.
TGTGCCAGCAGTAAGACAGGGGGCGTAGGAGCTTTCTTT
CASSKTGGVGAFF
>TRBD1|TRBV19|TRBJ1-1|.
TGTGCCAGTAACCCGACAGGGACCACTGAAGCTTTCTTT
CASNPTGTTEAFF
>TRBD1|TRBV30|TRBJ1-2|once
TGTGCCTGCTCCAGGGGGACTCGGACGGGGGGCTACACCTTC
CACSRGTRTGGYTF
>TRBD1|TRBV18|TRBJ1-5|.
TGTGCCAGCTCACCCCGGGACAGGGGGACCCTGCCGCAGCCCCAGCATTTT
CASSPRDRGTLPQPQHF
>.|TRBV18|TRBJ1-2|.
TGTGCCAGCTCACCAGACAGCTTCTATGGCTACACCTTC
CASSPDSFYGYTF
>.|TRBV15|TRBJ1-1|.
TGTGCCACCAGCTGGAGGGAGGACACTGAAGCTTTCTTT
CATSWREDTEAFF
>TRBD2|TRBV15|TRBJ2-7|.
TGTGCCACCAGCAGAGATAGCCTAGCGGGGACCACTTACGAGCAGTACTTC
CATSRDSLAGTTYEQYF
>TRBD1|TRBV2|TRBJ1-1|.
TGTGCCAGCAGGGCAGGACAGGGATCGAACACTGAAGCTTTCTTT
CASRAGQGSNTEAFF
>.|TRBV30|TRBJ1-5|.
TGTGCCTGGAGTGTACGACCTAGTAATCAGCCCCAGCATTTT
CAWSVRPSNQPQHF
>.|TRBV4-1|TRBJ1-2|once
TGCGCCAGCAGCCGAGCAGGGTTAGACTATGGCTACACCTTC
CASSRAGLDYGYTF
>TRBD2|TRBV28|TRBJ2-3|.
TGTGCCAGCAGATCCGGGACTAGGGGCTCAGATACGCAGTATTTT
CASRSGTRGSDTQYF
>TRBD1|TRBV7-9|TRBJ1-2|.
TGTGCCAGCAGCTTAGGGACAGGGGAATATAACTATGGCTACACCTTC
CASSLGTGEYNYGYTF
>TRBD1|TRBV11-2|TRBJ1-3|.
TGTGCCAGCAGCTTACCACCCGACAGGGGTTCTGGAAACACCATATATTTT
CASSLPPDRGSGNTIYF
>TRBD1|TRBV25-1|TRBJ1-4|.
TGTGCCAGCAGTGGACAGGGGACAACTAATGAAAAACTGTTTTTT
CASSGQGTTNEKLFF
>TRBD1|TRBV4-2|TRBJ1-1|.
TGTGCCAGCAGCCCCGGGGACAGGGTCTTGAATACTGAAGCTTTCTTT
CASSPGDRVLNTEAFF
>TRBD2|TRBV7-2|TRBJ2-3|once
TGTGCCAGCAGCTTAGGACGGACTAGCAGAACAGATACGCAGTATTTT
CASSLGRTSRTDTQYF
>TRBD1|TRBV7-9|TRBJ1-2|.
TGTGCCAGCACCTATTTCGGACAGGGCGTTGGCTACACCTTC
CASTYFGQGVGYTF
>.|TRBV6-5|TRBJ2-1|.
TGTGCCAGCAGTTACGACTTCTACAATGAGCAGTTCTTC
CASSYDFYNEQFF
>.|TRBV6-5|TRBJ1-1|.
TGTGCCAGCAGTTACAATAAATTTTTGAACACTGAAGCTTTCTTT
CASSYNKFLNTEAFF
>.|TRBV27|TRBJ1-1|.
TGTGCCAGCAGTTTTTCTGCCGACCAGGACACTGAAGCTTTCTTT
CASSFSADQDTEAFF
>TRBD2|TRBV7-3|TRBJ2-2|.
TGTGCCAGCAGCTTCTTGAGCGGGGGGAACACCGGGGAGCTGTTTTTT
CASSFLSGGNTGELFF
>TRBD1|TRBV5-5|TRBJ1-1|.
TGTGCCAGCACCTCGGGACAGGGACTGAACACTGAAGCTTTCTTT
CASTSGQGLNTEAFF
>TRBD1|TRBV5-6|TRBJ1-2|.
TGTGCCAGCAGCATACAGGGGGCGCGGGGTGGCTACACCTTC
CASSIQGARGGYTF
>.|TRBV28|TRBJ1-3|.
TGTGCCAGCAGTCCAGCGGGATTTTACTCTGGAAACACCATATATTTT
CASSPAGFYSGNTIYF
>.|TRBV6-4|TRBJ2-2|.
TGTGCCAGCAGTGACCCCCTCGGGGAGCTGTTTTTT
CASSDPLGELFF
>TRBD1|TRBV25-1|TRBJ2-3|.
TGTGCCAGCAGTCGGACAGGGGACACAGATACGCAGTATTTT
CASSRTGDTDTQYF